Listed below are T cell receptor beta chains from one sample, sequenced in a study of Graves' ophthalmopathy and Graves' hyperthyroidism. TCRdb re-called the multiplex PCR reads through MiXCR, storing one row per CDR3 protein. The table includes some 350,000 distinct CDR3 sequences, about a sixth detected once. Sequenced material: peripheral blood. These receptors originate from an adult woman with stable Graves' hyperthyroidism. The CDR3 runs from the conserved cysteine through the conserved F or W. A D gene is named only where the DNA matches it firmly. Only part of the rows carry a size: once, few, many, or a class if the clone is expanded.

>TRBD2|TRBV6-1|TRBJ2-2|many
CASGGTREKDGELFF
TGTGCCAGCGGGGGTACGCGGGAGAAGGACGGGGAGCTGTTTTTT
>.|TRBV15|TRBJ1-1|many
CATSRYSEKIEAFF
TGTGCCACCAGCAGGTATTCAGAGAAAATCGAAGCTTTCTTT
>.|TRBV7-2|TRBJ2-5|many
CASSLQRALGETQYF
TGTGCCAGCAGCTTACAAAGGGCCCTCGGGGAGACCCAGTACTTC
>TRBD2|TRBV6-2/TRBV6-3|TRBJ2-2|.
CASTPWLVAGPIWGTGELFF
TGTGCCAGCACTCCCTGGCTCGTAGCGGGACCTATTTGGGGGACCGGGGAGCTGTTTTTT
>.|TRBV25-1|TRBJ1-5|many
CASSGTGSILTPQHF
TGTGCCAGCAGTGGTACAGGGTCTATACTCACGCCCCAGCATTTT
>.|TRBV12-3/TRBV12-4|TRBJ2-7|many
CASRGDSYEQYF
TGTGCCAGCAGGGGGGACTCCTACGAGCAGTACTTC
>.|TRBV7-2|TRBJ1-1|.
CASSLRGRLDTEAFF
TGTGCCAGCAGCTTGAGGGGGAGGTTGGACACTGAAGCTTTCTTT
>TRBD2|TRBV7-6|TRBJ2-7|few
CASSPRGEGNEQYF
TGTGCCAGCAGCCCACGGGGGGAGGGAAACGAGCAGTACTTC
>.|TRBV6-5|TRBJ1-2|many
CASSPGKNYGYTF
TGTGCCAGCAGTCCGGGAAAAAACTATGGCTACACCTTC
>TRBD2|TRBV28|TRBJ2-7|once
CASSFGTTRHYEQYF
TGTGCCAGCAGCTTCGGGACTACTAGGCACTACGAGCAGTACTTC
>TRBD1|TRBV10-3|TRBJ1-3|many
CAISTGAGNTIYF
TGTGCCATCAGCACAGGGGCTGGAAACACCATATATTTT
>TRBD1|TRBV9|TRBJ2-5|many
CASSPTGGGETQYF
TGTGCCAGCAGCCCGACAGGGGGCGGGGAGACCCAGTACTTC
>.|TRBV20-1|TRBJ1-3|many
CSARDSTGVSGNTIYF
TGCAGTGCTAGGGACTCCACCGGAGTCTCTGGAAACACCATATATTTT
>.|TRBV19|TRBJ1-2|many
CASTPGTGSYYGYTF
TGTGCCAGTACTCCAGGTACAGGATCTTACTATGGCTACACCTTC
>.|TRBV12-3/TRBV12-4|TRBJ2-2|many
CASSFQHTGELFF
TGTGCCAGCAGTTTCCAACACACCGGGGAGCTGTTTTTT
>.|TRBV28|TRBJ1-3|.
CASSWRGNTIYF
TGTGCCAGCAGTTGGCGGGGAAACACCATATATTTT
>TRBD1|TRBV27|TRBJ2-7|many
CASSFLGGTSYEQYF
TGTGCCAGCAGTTTTTTAGGGGGCACTTCCTACGAGCAGTACTTC
>TRBD1|TRBV3-1|TRBJ1-3|.
CASSLRTGAGNTIYF
TGTGCCAGCAGCCTACGGACAGGGGCCGGAAACACCATATATTTT
>TRBD2|TRBV2|TRBJ2-5|many
CASTLLAGVGETQYF
TGTGCCAGCACCTTACTAGCGGGAGTGGGAGAGACCCAGTACTTC
>.|TRBV12-5|TRBJ2-7|many
CASGLGIFYEQYF
TGTGCTAGTGGTTTGGGGATTTTCTACGAGCAGTACTTC
>.|TRBV9|TRBJ2-2|few
CASSGTTPNTGELFF
TGTGCCAGCAGCGGGACTACCCCGAACACCGGGGAGCTGTTTTTT
>TRBD2|TRBV29-1|TRBJ2-7|many
CSVGRTSGSYEQYF
TGCAGCGTTGGACGGACTAGCGGGAGTTACGAGCAGTACTTC